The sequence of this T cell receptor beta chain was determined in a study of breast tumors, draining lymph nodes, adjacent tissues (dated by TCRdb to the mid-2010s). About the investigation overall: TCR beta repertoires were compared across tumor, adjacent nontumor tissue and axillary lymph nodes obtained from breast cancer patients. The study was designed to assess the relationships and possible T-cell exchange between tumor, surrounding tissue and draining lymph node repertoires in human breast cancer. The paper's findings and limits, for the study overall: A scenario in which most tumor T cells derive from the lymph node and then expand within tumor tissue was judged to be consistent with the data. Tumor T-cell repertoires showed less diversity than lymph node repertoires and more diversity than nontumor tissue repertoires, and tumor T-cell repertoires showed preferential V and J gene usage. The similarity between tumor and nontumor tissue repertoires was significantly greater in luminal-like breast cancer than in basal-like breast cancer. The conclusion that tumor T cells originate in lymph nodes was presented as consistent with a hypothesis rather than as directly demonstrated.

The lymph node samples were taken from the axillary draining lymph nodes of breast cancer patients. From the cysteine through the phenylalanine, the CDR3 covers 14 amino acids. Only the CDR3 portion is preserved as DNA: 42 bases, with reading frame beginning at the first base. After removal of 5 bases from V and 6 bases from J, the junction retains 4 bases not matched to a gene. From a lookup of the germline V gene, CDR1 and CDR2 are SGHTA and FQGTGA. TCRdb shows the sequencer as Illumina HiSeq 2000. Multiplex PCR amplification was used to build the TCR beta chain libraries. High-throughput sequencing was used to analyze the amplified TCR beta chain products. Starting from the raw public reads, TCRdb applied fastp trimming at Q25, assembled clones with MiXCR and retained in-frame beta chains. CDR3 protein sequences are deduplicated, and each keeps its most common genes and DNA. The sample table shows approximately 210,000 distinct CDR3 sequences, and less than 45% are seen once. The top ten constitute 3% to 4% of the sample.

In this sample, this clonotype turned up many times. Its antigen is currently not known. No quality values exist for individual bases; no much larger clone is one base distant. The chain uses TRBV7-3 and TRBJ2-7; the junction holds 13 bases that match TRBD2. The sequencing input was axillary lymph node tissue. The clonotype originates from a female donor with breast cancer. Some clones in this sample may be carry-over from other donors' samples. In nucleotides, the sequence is TGTGCCAGCAGCCCTGGGACTAGCGGGATCGAGCAGTACTTC. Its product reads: CASSPGTSGIEQYF. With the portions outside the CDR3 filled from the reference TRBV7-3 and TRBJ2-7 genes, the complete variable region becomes GAGVSQTPSNKVTEKGKYVELRCDPISGHTALYWYRQSLGQGPEFLIYFQGTGAADDSGLPNDRFFAVRPEGSVSTLKIQRTERGDSAVYLCASSPGTSGIEQYFGPGTRLTVT.